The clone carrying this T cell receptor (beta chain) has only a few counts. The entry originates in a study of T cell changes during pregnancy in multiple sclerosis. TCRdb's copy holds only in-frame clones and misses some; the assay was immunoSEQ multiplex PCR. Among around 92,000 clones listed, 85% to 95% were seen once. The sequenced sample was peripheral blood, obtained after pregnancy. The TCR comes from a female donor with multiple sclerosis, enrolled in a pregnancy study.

The CDR3 sequence: CASRGSNTGELFF. The CDR3 coding sequence is TGTGCCTCCCGCGGTTCGAACACCGGGGAGCTGTTTTTT. The V gene is TRBV30, the J gene TRBJ2-2; D is undetermined. This CDR3 has 13 residues. CDR1 and CDR2 from the germline V gene are GTSNPN and SVGIG (reference sequence). V shed 7 bases and J shed 0 bases, with 9 bases lying between them.